This record concerns one T cell receptor beta chain sequence. The antigen is undetermined. The donors, healthy Caucasians from Russia, were aged roughly 6 to 90. The data stem from a study of blood T cells in healthy people across ages. PCR was performed a second time for roughly 7 to 12 cycles using a sample-barcoded 5' primer and a J-beta primer mix. Through a template-switch adaptor with 12 random nucleotides, each cDNA molecule received a tag. From the 5' RACE reads, TCRdb called clonotypes with MiXCR, one entry per CDR3 protein. The sample consists of 1.5 million to 1.9 million distinct CDR3 sequences, roughly two fifths of them appearing once. The CDR3 is 15 residues long. V lost 3 bases, J lost 7 bases, and 7 bases stayed unmatched. Germline V gene data show CDR1 as LGHNA and CDR2 as YNFKEQ. The study, taken as a whole, reports: It was held that diversity estimates obtained from one million T cells represented underestimates. Age brought a roughly linear fall in TCR beta diversity measured per million T cells.

Input material: blood. The V call is TRBV4-2, the J call TRBJ2-7; 12 bases agree with TRBD2. The source of this sequence is a young woman in good health. As DNA, the CDR3 is TGTGCCAGCAGCCAGGCTAGCGGGGGGGCCACTGAGCAGTACTTC. It yields the protein CASSQASGGATEQYF.